This TCR beta chain came from a study of radiation and T cells in renal cell carcinoma. The overall study: Nephrectomy followed 15 Gy stereotactic body radiation by 4 weeks.

This table comes from immunoSEQ multiplex PCR, and its TCRdb copy is limited to in-frame clones, with some not included. Here the sample spans 100,000 to 150,000 clones, 82% being singletons. This CDR3 is 16 amino acids long. Germline CDR1 is SGDLS and CDR2 is YYNGEE. J gave up 3 bases and V 0 bases, and 6 bases lay outside the gene matches. The time point was: baseline pretreatment blood. Treatment: 15 Gy SBRT to primary tumor, nephrectomy 4 weeks later. This receptor was obtained from a woman between 55 and 75 years old with renal cell carcinoma. Source: blood, taken from a patient whose treatment included radiotherapy and nephrectomy. The rearrangement uses TRBV9 and TRBJ1-3; 7 bases fit TRBD1. CDR3: CASSVEAGTVGNTIYF. For the CDR3, the DNA is TGTGCCAGCAGCGTAGAGGCTGGGACAGTTGGAAACACCATATATTTT. Complete variable domain (other parts from reference TRBV9 and TRBJ1-3): DSGVTQTPKHLITATGQRVTLRCSPRSGDLSVYWYQQSLDQGLQFLIQYYNGEERAKGNILERFSAQQFPDLHSELNLSSLELGDSALYFCASSVEAGTVGNTIYFGEGSWLTVV.